This T cell receptor beta chain came from a study of CXCR3-negative and CXCR3-positive naive CD8 T cells. Worth noting for this clonotype: Its cognate antigen is unknown.

CDR3 length: 15 residues. The germline V gene encodes CDR1 SEHNR and CDR2 FQNEAQ (reference sequence). General study findings and limits: Relative to CXCR3-negative naive cells, CXCR3-positive naive cells had more hydrophobic TRB CDR3s. From TRB CDR3 properties, TCR strength was inferred; surface CD5 did not differ between naive subsets.

UMI labels and 5' RACE were used to prepare the TRB cDNA libraries. TCRdb re-called the 5' RACE reads, yielding one record per CDR3 amino acid sequence without DNA. The specimen's table records 65,000 to 75,000 distinct CDR3 sequences. The genes are TRBV7-9 and TRBJ1-2; checking the TCRdb D call of TRBD1 is not possible without DNA. The TCR sequence derives from a human donor in good health. Some clones in this sample may be carry-over from other donors' samples. Sequencing was performed on naive CXCR3+ CD8+ T cells from blood. Subset described: CD45RO-CCR7+CD27+CD95- naive CD8+ T cells expressing CXCR3 (TNR3+). The CDR3 protein is CASSLGGLDNYGYTF.